Following are 21 T cell receptor beta chains from one sample sequenced in a study of blood T cell repertoires in COVID-19. Only in-frame clones appear in the TCRdb table, and some are missing; sequencing was by immunoSEQ multiplex PCR. The sample has tens of thousands of clones, about 70% seen once; the top ten hold around 10%. Sequences were obtained from peripheral blood. These receptors all stem from a woman in her 70s with acute or convalescent COVID-19.

V gene TRBV5-1 combines with J gene TRBJ1-5; the D gene is possibly TRBD1 (6 bases). Trimming took 5 bases from V and 3 from J, leaving 15 bases between them. Per the germline V gene, CDR1 is SGHRS and CDR2 is YFSETQ. The CDR3 runs 15 residues. CDR3 residues: CASSSDSTNNQPQHF. The CDR3 DNA reads TGCGCCAGCAGTTCGGACAGTACTAACAATCAGCCCCAGCATTTT. The full variable domain, rest sourced from reference TRBV5-1 and TRBJ1-5, is KAGVTQTPRYLIKTRGQQVTLSCSPISGHRSVSWYQQTPGQGLQFLFEYFSETQRNKGNFPGRFSGRQFSNSRSEMNVSTLELGDSALYLCASSSDSTNNQPQHFGDGTRLSIL.

V and J are TRBV5-1 and TRBJ2-3; perhaps TRBD1 as D (7 bases). CDR3 size: 15 residues. Germline CDR1 reads SGHRS; CDR2 reads YFSETQ. With 3 bases removed from V and 2 bases from J, the gap between germline ends came to 13 bases. CDR3 nucleotides: TGCGCCAGCAGCTGGGGGGACAGCCTCACAGATACGCAGTATTTT. It codes for CASSWGDSLTDTQYF.

In this sample, this clone turned up once. The V gene is TRBV19, the J gene TRBJ1-6; 10 bases fit TRBD1. Germline CDR1 is LNHDA and CDR2 is SQIVND (reference sequence). This CDR3 has 15 amino acids. J was trimmed by 7 bases and V by 5 bases; bases with no gene match: 5. The CDR3 coding sequence is TGTGCCAGTAGTCCCCAGGACAGGGGGAATTCACCCCTCCACTTT. This gives the protein CASSPQDRGNSPLHF.

This sequence joins TRBV4-3 and TRBJ1-4; D call uncertain. Trimming took off 0 bases at V and 5 bases at J, with 7 bases between the two ends. Germline V gives CDR1 LGHNA, CDR2 YSLEER. The length of the CDR3 is 14 residues. This chain's CDR3 is CASSQDIQNEKLFF. In DNA form, the CDR3 reads TGCGCCAGCAGCCAAGATATACAGAATGAAAAACTGTTTTTT.

The V gene is TRBV28, the J gene TRBJ1-1; 7 bases map to TRBD1. The junction had 22 bases not matched to a gene; V was cut back by 7 bases and J by 5 bases. The CDR3 sequence is 18 residues long. Germline-derived CDR1 and CDR2 are MDHEN and SYDVKM. Here the CDR3 DNA reads TGTGCCAGCAATCCAGTAGTCCTAAGAGTTGCAGGGGGAACTGAAGCTTTCTTT. Translation gives CASNPVVLRVAGGTEAFF.

V and J are TRBV29-1 and TRBJ2-5; D gene ambiguous. The V end was cut by 1 base, the J end by 5 bases, with 11 bases between. CDR1 and CDR2 from the germline V gene are SQVTM and ANQGSEA. CDR3 size: 13 residues. The CDR3 DNA sequence: TGCAGCGTTGAAGGTGGAACGCGGGAGACCCAGTACTTC. Its translation is CSVEGGTRETQYF.

The J gene is TRBJ2-1, the V gene TRBV29-1; 9 bases are shared with TRBD2. The CDR3 is made up of 13 amino acids. CDR1 SQVTM and CDR2 ANQGSEA come from the germline V gene. J lost 9 bases, V lost 4 bases, and 7 bases had no gene match. The DNA of the CDR3 is TGCAGCGTTGGGACCGGGACTAGCTCTGAGCAGTTCTTC. This translates into CSVGTGTSSEQFF.

V is TRBV6-5 and J is TRBJ2-2; 7 nucleotides agree with TRBD1. The CDR3 consists of 15 residues. The V gene end was trimmed by 6 bases and the J gene end by 1 base; junction bases not matched to a gene: 5. Per the germline V gene, CDR1 is MNHEY and CDR2 is SVGAGI. CDR3: CASSLGQRNTGELFF. The DNA for the CDR3 is TGTGCCAGCAGCTTGGGACAGAGGAACACCGGGGAGCTGTTTTTT.

This clone was observed a few times. V gene TRBV5-1 combines with J gene TRBJ1-6; maybe TRBD1 (5 bases). This CDR3 contains 15 residues. Deletions cut 4 bases from V and 7 bases from J, with 15 bases between. In germline, CDR1 is SGHRS, CDR2 YFSETQ. The CDR3 spells CASSARVGENSPLHF. DNA of the CDR3: TGCGCCAGCAGCGCCAGGGTGGGCGAAAATTCACCCCTCCACTTT.

This rearrangement joins TRBV6-4 to TRBJ2-1; TRBD2 matches at 7 bases. Germline CDR1 MRHNA, CDR2 SNTAGT. The CDR3 sequence is 17 residues long. V lost 4 bases and J lost 3; bases outside the gene matches: 12. CDR3 DNA: TGTGCCAGCAGTGTACGCGTACTAGAGCGGGACTACAATGAGCAGTTCTTC. Protein: CASSVRVLERDYNEQFF.

The chain links TRBV11-2 to TRBJ2-3; the D is unclear. From germline, CDR1 is SGHAT and CDR2 FQNNGV. CDR3 size: 14 residues. Trimming left V 2 bases short and J 4 bases short, with 10 bases between. DNA of the CDR3: TGTGCCAGCAGCTTATTAGCACACGCAGATACGCAGTATTTT. As protein: CASSLLAHADTQYF.

This chain links TRBV2 with TRBJ1-1; TRBD1 might be the D (5 bases). The CDR3 has 13 residues. CDR1 and CDR2 (germline): SNHLY, FYNNEI. Trimming stripped 7 bases from V and 1 base from J, with 10 bases between. CDR3: CASKIDRNTEAFF. The CDR3 nucleotides read TGTGCCAGCAAAATTGACAGGAACACTGAAGCTTTCTTT.

The chain is built from TRBV7-9 and TRBJ1-3; D ambiguous. The CDR3 is 14 amino acids. The germline V gene encodes CDR1 SEHNR and CDR2 FQNEAQ (reference sequence). CDR3 loop: CARVGFEGGNTIYF. DNA for the CDR3: TGTGCGAGGGTAGGGTTTGAGGGTGGAAACACCATATATTTT.

There are a few counts of this clone. The chain couples TRBV11-2 to TRBJ2-5, with 10 positions matching TRBD2. This CDR3 region has 16 residues. Germline assignment: CDR1 SGHAT and CDR2 FQNNGV. V was pared by 5 bases and J by 5 bases, with 11 bases of the junction left unmatched. As DNA, the CDR3 is TGTGCCAGCAGCCCCCGTATAGCGGGGGGTAGGGAGACCCAGTACTTC. It is translated as CASSPRIAGGRETQYF.

The chain uses TRBV10-3 and TRBJ2-1; 7 nucleotides align to TRBD1. Germline CDR1 reads ENHRY; CDR2 reads SYGVKD. The CDR3 length is 14 residues. V lost 11 bases to trimming and J lost 4 bases; unmatched junction nucleotides: 11. CDR3 protein: CASQTGLRYNEQFF. The DNA of the CDR3 is TGTGCCTCTCAGACAGGGTTAAGGTACAATGAGCAGTTCTTC.

The J gene is TRBJ2-7, the V gene TRBV7-2; no clear D. The ends were cut back, 4 bases at V and 1 base at J, with 5 bases in the middle. CDR1 is SGHTA, CDR2 FQGNSA, per germline. The length of the CDR3 is 12 residues. The CDR3 loop is CASSYQSYEQYF. CDR3 in DNA: TGTGCCAGCAGCTACCAGTCCTACGAGCAGTACTTC. Full variable domain (outside the CDR3, taken from reference TRBV7-2 and TRBJ2-7): GAGVSQSPSNKVTEKGKDVELRCDPISGHTALYWYRQSLGQGLEFLIYFQGNSAPDKSGLPSDRFSAERTGGSVSTLTIQRTQQEDSAVYLCASSYQSYEQYFGPGTRLTVT.

V usage is TRBV7-3 and J usage is TRBJ2-3; 13 positions match TRBD2. The CDR3 spans 16 residues. With 5 bases clipped from V and 6 bases from J, the junction kept 8 bases outside the gene matches. CDR1 is SGHTA, CDR2 FQGTGA, per germline. Written as DNA, the CDR3 is TGTGCCAGCAGCCTAGGGACTAGCGGGGCCCCGGATACGCAGTATTTT. Protein product: CASSLGTSGAPDTQYF.

The chain couples TRBV28 to TRBJ2-1; a weak D match, TRBD1 (6 bases). The V gene lost 2 bases and the J gene lost 3 bases, with 11 bases spanning the gap. Germline lookup yields CDR1 MDHEN and CDR2 SYDVKM. This CDR3 has 15 residues. CDR3 nucleotides: TGTGCCAGCAGTTTACAGGGGATGAACTACAATGAGCAGTTCTTC. Its protein is CASSLQGMNYNEQFF.

This chain joins TRBV28 and TRBJ1-4; TRBD1 matches 7 bases. V shed 5 bases and J 7 bases; nucleotides not matched to a gene: 7. The CDR3 has 14 amino acids. CDR1 MDHEN and CDR2 SYDVKM come from the germline V gene. The CDR3 DNA follows: TGTGCCAGCAGTCCAGGGGGGTCTACTGAAAAACTGTTTTTT. Its translation is CASSPGGSTEKLFF. Looking up the rest from reference TRBV28 and TRBJ1-4 gives the full variable domain: DVKVTQSSRYLVKRTGEKVFLECVQDMDHENMFWYRQDPGLGLRLIYFSYDVKMKEKGDIPEGYSVSREKKERFSLILESASTNQTSMYLCASSPGGSTEKLFFGSGTQLSVL.

The CDR3, as DNA: TGTGCCAGTCGGACTAGCGGGAGTGGAGAGACCCAGTACTTC. Translating gives CASRTSGSGETQYF. The gene calls are TRBV6-6 and TRBJ2-5; 13 bases map to TRBD2. Germline trimming cut 9 bases from V and 4 bases from J; bases unmatched to any gene: 5. CDR3 length equals 14 residues. The germline V gene encodes CDR1 MNHNY and CDR2 SVGAGI (reference sequence).

The gene calls are TRBV5-1 and TRBJ1-3; 8 nucleotides match TRBD1. This CDR3 comprises 16 residues. The V segment lost 4 bases and the J segment 0 bases; nucleotides outside the gene matches: 6. The V gene's germline CDR1 is SGHRS and CDR2 YFSETQ. CDR3 protein: CASSTGQASSGNTIYF. The CDR3 coding sequence is TGCGCCAGCAGCACGGGACAGGCCAGCTCTGGAAACACCATATATTTT.